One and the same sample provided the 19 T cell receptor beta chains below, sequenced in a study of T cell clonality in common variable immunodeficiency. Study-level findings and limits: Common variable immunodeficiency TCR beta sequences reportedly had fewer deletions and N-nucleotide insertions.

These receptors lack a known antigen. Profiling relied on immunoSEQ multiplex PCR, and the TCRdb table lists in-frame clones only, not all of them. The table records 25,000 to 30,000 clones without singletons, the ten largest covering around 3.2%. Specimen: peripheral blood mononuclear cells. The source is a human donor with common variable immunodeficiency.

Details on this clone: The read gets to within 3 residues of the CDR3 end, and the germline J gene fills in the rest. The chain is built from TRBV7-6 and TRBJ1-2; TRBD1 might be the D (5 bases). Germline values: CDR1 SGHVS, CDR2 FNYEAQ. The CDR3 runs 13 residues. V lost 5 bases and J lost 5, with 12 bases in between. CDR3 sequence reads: CASSPTEAYGYTF. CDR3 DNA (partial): TGTGCCAGCAGCCCGACAGAAGCTTATGGC.

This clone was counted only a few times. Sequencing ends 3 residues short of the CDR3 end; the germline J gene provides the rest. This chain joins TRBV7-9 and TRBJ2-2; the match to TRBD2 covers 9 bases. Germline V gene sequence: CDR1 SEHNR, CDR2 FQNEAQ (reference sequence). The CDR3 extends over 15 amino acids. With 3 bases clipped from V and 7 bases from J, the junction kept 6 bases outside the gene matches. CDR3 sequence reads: CASSFSGSRGGELFF. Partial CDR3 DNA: TGTGCCAGCAGCTTTAGCGGGAGCCGGGGCGGGGAG. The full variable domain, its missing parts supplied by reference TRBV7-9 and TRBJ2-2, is DTGVSQNPRHKITKRGQNVTFRCDPISEHNRLYWYRQTLGQGPEFLTYFQNEAQLEKSRLLSDRFSAERPKGSFSTLEIQRTEQGDSAMYLCASSFSGSRGGELFFGEGSRLTVL.

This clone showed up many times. The CDR3 sequence: CASSLGTRSGYTF. Incomplete CDR3 DNA: TGTGCCAGCAGCTTAGGGACAAGGAGTGGC. The chain recombines TRBV7-9 with TRBJ1-2; a weak D match, TRBD1 (5 bases). Coverage ceases 3 residues before the CDR3 finishes, and the germline J gene fills in the end. The ends were cut back, 1 base at V and 7 bases at J, with 10 bases in the middle. From germline, CDR1 is SEHNR and CDR2 FQNEAQ (reference sequence). This CDR3 contains 13 residues.

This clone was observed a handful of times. The DNA read from the CDR3 is TGTGCCAGCAGCACCCAGGCTAGCGGGAGATCAAATGAG. It specifies CASSTQASGRSNE. The CDR3 as a whole reads CASSTQASGRSNEQFF. V and J are TRBV5-4 and TRBJ2-1, with 10 bases identical to TRBD2. The read terminates 3 residues ahead of where the CDR3 ends, so the germline J gene completes it. CDR1 is SGHNT and CDR2 is YYREEE in the germline V gene (reference sequence). With 4 bases clipped from V and 7 bases from J, the junction kept 11 bases outside the gene matches. This CDR3 is built from 16 residues.

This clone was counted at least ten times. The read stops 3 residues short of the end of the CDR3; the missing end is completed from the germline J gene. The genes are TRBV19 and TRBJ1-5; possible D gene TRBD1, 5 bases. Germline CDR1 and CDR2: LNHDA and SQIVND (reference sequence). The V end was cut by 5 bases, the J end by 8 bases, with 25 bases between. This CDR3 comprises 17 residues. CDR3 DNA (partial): TGTGCCAGTAGTGGACCTCTGGTTGGGAGGGGTTGGAAGCCC. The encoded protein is CASSGPLVGRGWKP. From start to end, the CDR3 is CASSGPLVGRGWKPQHF.

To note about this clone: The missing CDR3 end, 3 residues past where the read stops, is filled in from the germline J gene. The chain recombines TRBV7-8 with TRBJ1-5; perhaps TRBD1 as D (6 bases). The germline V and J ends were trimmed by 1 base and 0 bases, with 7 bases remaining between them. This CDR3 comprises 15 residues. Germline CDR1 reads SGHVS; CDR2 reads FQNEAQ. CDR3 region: CASSLVDSSNQPQHF. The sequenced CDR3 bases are TGTGCCAGCAGCTTAGTGGACAGTAGCAATCAGCCC.

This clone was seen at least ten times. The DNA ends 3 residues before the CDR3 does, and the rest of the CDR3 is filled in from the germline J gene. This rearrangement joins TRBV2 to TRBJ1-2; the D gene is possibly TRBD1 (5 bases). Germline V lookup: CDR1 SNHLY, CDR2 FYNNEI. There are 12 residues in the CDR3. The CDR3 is CASSDRVLSYTF. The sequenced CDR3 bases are TGTGCCAGCAGTGACAGGGTATTGAGC. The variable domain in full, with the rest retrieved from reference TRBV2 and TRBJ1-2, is EPEVTQTPSHQVTQMGQEVILRCVPISNHLYFYWYRQILGQKVEFLVSFYNNEISEKSEIFDDQFSVERPDGSNFTLKIRSTKLEDSAMYFCASSDRVLSYTFGSGTRLTVV.

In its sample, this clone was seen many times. This CDR3 reads CSARGSQETQYF. The part of the CDR3 DNA that was read is TGCAGTGCTAGGGGCTCTCAAGAGACC. The rearrangement links TRBV20-1 to TRBJ2-5; D ambiguous. The observed sequence ends 3 residues before the CDR3 terminus, with the missing tail filled in from the germline J gene. The CDR3 length is 12 residues. Between the trimmed V and J ends, which lost 3 bases and 2 bases, there was a span of 7 bases. The germline V gene has CDR1 DFQATT and CDR2 SNEGSKA (reference sequence).

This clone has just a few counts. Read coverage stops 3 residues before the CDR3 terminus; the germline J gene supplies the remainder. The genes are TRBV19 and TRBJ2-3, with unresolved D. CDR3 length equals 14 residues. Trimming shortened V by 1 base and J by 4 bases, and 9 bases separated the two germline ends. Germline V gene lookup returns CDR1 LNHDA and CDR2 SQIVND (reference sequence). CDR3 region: CASSIGSTADTQYF. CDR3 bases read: TGTGCCAGTAGTATAGGGTCTACGGCAGATACG. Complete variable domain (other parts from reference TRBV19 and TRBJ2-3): DGGITQSPKYLFRKEGQNVTLSCEQNLNHDAMYWYRQDPGQGLRLIYYSQIVNDFQKGDIAEGYSVSREKKESFPLTVTSAQKNPTAFYLCASSIGSTADTQYFGPGTRLTVL.

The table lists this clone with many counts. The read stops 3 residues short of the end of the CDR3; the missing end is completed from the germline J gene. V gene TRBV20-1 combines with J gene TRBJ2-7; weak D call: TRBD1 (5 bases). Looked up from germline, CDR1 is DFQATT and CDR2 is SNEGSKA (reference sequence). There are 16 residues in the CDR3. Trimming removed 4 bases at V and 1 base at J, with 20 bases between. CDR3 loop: CSAIQGHGPVSYEQYF. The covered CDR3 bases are TGCAGTGCTATTCAAGGACACGGGCCAGTTTCCTACGAG.

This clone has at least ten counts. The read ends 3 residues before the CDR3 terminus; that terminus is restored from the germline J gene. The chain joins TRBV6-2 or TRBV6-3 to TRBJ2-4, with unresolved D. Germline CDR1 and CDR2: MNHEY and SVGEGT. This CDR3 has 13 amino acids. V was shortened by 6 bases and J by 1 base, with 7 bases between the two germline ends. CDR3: CASRSSAKNIQYF. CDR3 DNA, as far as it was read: TGTGCCAGCAGGTCCTCCGCCAAAAACATT.

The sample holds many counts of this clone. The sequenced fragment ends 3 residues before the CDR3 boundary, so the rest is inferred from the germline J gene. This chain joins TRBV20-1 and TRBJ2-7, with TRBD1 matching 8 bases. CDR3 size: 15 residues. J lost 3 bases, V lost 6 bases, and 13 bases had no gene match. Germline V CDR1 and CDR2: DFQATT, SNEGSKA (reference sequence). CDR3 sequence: CSAKHTRQGSYEQYF. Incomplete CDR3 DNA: TGCAGTGCAAAGCACACCAGACAGGGGAGCTACGAG.

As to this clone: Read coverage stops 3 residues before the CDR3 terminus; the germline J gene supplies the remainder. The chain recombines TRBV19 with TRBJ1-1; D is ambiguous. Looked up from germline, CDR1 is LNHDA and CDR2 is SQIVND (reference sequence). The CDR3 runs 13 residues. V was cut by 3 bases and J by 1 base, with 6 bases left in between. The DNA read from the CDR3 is TGTGCCAGTAGTATGTCGGGGAACACTGAA. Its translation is CASSMSGNTE. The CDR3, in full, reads CASSMSGNTEAFF. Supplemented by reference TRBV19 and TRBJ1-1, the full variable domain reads DGGITQSPKYLFRKEGQNVTLSCEQNLNHDAMYWYRQDPGQGLRLIYYSQIVNDFQKGDIAEGYSVSREKKESFPLTVTSAQKNPTAFYLCASSMSGNTEAFFGQGTRLTVV.

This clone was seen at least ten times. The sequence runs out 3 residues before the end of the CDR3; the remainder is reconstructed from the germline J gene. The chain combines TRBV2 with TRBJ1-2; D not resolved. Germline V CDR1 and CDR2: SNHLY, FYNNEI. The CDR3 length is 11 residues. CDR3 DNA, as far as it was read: TGTGCCAGCAGTGAAATGCAGTTC. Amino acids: CASSEMQF. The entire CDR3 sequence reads CASSEMQFYTF. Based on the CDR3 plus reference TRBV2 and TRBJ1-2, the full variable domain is EPEVTQTPSHQVTQMGQEVILRCVPISNHLYFYWYRQILGQKVEFLVSFYNNEISEKSEIFDDQFSVERPDGSNFTLKIRSTKLEDSAMYFCASSEMQFYTFGSGTRLTVV.

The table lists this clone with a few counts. The CDR3 spells CASSAGQAETQYF. CDR3 DNA (partial): TGTGCCAGCAGCGCAGGTCAGGCCGAGACC. The rearrangement joins TRBV11-3 to TRBJ2-5; D unresolved. The read finishes 3 residues shy of the CDR3 end, and the germline J gene is used to complete it. There are 13 residues in the CDR3. V lost 5 bases and J lost 5, with 12 bases in between. CDR1 and CDR2 from the germline V gene are SGHNT and YENEEA.

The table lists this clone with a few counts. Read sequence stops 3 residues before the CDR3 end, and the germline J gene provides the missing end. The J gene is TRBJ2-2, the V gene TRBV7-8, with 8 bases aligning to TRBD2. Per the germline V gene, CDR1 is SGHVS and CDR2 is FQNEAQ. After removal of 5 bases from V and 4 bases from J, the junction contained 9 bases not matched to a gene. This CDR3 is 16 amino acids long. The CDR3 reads CASSPQAGAGTGELFF. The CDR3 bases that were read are TGTGCCAGCAGCCCCCAAGCGGGAGCTGGCACCGGGGAG.

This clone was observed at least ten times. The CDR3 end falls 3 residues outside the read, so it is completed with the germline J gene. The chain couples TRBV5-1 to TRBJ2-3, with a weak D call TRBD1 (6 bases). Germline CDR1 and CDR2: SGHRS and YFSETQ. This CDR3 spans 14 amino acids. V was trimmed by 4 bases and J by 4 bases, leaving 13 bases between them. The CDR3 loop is CASSPSGGADTQYF. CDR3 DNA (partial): TGCGCCAGCAGCCCTAGTGGGGGCGCAGATACG.

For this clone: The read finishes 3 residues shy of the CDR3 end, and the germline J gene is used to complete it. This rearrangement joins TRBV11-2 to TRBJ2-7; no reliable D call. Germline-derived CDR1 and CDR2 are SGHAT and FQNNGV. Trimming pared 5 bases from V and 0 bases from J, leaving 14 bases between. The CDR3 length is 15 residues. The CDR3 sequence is CASSLPSHSSYEQYF. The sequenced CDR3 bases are TGTGCCAGCAGCCTTCCGTCTCATAGCTCCTACGAG.

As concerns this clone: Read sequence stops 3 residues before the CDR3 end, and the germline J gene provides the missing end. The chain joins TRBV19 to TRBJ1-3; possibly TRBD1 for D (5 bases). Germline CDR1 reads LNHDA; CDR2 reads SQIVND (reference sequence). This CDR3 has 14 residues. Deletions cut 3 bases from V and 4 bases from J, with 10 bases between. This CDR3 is CASSIQGQGNTIYF. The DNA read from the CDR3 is TGTGCCAGTAGTATCCAGGGTCAAGGAAACACC.